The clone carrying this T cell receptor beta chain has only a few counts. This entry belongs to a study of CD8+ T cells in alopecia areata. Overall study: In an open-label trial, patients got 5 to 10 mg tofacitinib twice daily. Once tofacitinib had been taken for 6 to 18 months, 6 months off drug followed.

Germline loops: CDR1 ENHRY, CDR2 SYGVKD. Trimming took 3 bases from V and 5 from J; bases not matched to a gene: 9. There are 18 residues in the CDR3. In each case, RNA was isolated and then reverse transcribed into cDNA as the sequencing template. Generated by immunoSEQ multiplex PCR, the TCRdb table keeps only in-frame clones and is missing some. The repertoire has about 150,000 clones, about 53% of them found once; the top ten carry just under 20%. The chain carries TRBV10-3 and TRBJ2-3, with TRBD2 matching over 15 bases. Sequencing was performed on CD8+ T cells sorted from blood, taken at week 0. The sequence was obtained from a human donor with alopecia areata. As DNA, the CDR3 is TGTGCCATCAGTGAACCGGGACTAGCGGGGGGCCTTGGAGATACGCAGTATTTT. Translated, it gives CAISEPGLAGGLGDTQYF.